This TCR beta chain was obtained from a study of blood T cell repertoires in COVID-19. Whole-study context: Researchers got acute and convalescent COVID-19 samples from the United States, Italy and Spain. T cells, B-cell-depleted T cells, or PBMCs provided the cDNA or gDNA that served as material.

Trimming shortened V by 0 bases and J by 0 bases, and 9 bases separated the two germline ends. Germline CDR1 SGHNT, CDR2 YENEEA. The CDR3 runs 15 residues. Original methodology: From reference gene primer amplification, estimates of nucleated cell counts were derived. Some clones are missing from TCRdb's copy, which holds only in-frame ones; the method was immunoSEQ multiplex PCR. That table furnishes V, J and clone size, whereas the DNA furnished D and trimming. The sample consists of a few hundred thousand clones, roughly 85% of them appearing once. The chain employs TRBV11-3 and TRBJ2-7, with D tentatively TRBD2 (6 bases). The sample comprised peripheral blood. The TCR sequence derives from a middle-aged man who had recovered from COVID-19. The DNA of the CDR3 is TGTGCCAGCAGCTTAGACGGGACTGGCTCCTACGAGCAGTACTTC. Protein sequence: CASSLDGTGSYEQYF. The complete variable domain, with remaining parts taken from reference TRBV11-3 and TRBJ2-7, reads EAGVVQSPRYKIIEKKQPVAFWCNPISGHNTLYWYLQNLGQGPELLIRYENEEAVDDSQLPKDRFSAERLKGVDSTLKIQPAELGDSAVYLCASSLDGTGSYEQYFGPGTRLTVT.